This T cell receptor (beta chain) appears in the sequencing data of a study of blood T cells in healthy people across ages. Primed by a sample-barcoded 5' primer and a J-beta primer mix, a second PCR proceeded for roughly 7 to 11 cycles. In TCRdb, the 5' RACE reads were re-called with MiXCR into one record per CDR3 protein. This sample has around 800,000 distinct CDR3 sequences; under 30% occur once, and the top ten carry 2.5% to 3.5%. The authors isolated at least 7 million PBMCs per sample. The CDR3 is 14 residues long. The germline V gene encodes CDR1 LGHDT and CDR2 YNNKEL (reference sequence). Trimming took off 0 bases at V and 7 bases at J, with 9 bases between the two ends. The sample also formed part of further work on T cells of mothers and their children. Per that study: Nine systemically healthy Caucasian donors: three mothers, six children. All RNA that had been extracted was used for cDNA synthesis at roughly 1.6 ug per 15 ul.

The sequencing sample was made of blood. V usage is TRBV3-1 and J usage is TRBJ2-2; D may correspond to TRBD1 or TRBD2 (5 bases each). This clonotype was sampled from a boy aged 5-17 years in good health. The CDR3 DNA is TGTGCCAGCAGCCAAGATCCAGGGAGCGGGGAGCTGTTTTTT. Protein: CASSQDPGSGELFF.